The 27 T cell receptor beta chains in this list originate from one sample, sequenced in a study of T cells in Graves' hyperthyroidism and ophthalmopathy. The CDR3 regions of TCR beta were amplified from RNA transcripts. The TCR CDR3 was amplified in a first-round RT-PCR using the HTBI primer set. Using its own MiXCR run on the multiplex PCR reads, TCRdb lists one record per CDR3 protein. Of 300,000 to 350,000 distinct CDR3 sequences in the sample, 15% to 20% were seen once. Sequenced sample: blood. The source of these receptors is a middle-aged woman with Graves' ophthalmopathy.

This clonotype appeared many times. This chain connects TRBV27 to TRBJ1-1; D is undetermined. The germline CDR1 and CDR2 sequences are MNHEY and SMNVEV (reference sequence). V gave up 3 bases and J gave up 1 base, with 12 bases separating them. This CDR3 region has 15 residues. The CDR3 is CASSFYPTPNTEAFF. Here the CDR3 DNA reads TGTGCCAGCAGTTTTTACCCTACCCCGAACACTGAAGCTTTCTTT.

This clonotype was counted many times. The CDR3 DNA sequence: TGTGCCAGCAGTTTACAAACAGGGGCCCGAAGGGATACGCAGTATTTT. It codes for CASSLQTGARRDTQYF. The chain couples TRBV28 to TRBJ2-3; 7 bases are a match to TRBD1. J lost 6 bases, V lost 2 bases, and 11 bases had no gene match. Germline values: CDR1 MDHEN, CDR2 SYDVKM. The CDR3 has 16 residues.

The rearrangement links TRBV6-1 to TRBJ1-2; weak D call: TRBD1 (5 bases). V was cut by 6 bases and J by 0 bases, with 14 bases left in between. The germline gives CDR1 MNHNS, CDR2 SASEGT. The CDR3 runs to 15 residues. The CDR3 here is CASRGAGPTNYGYTF. Here the CDR3 DNA reads TGTGCCAGCAGGGGAGCGGGACCGACTAACTATGGCTACACCTTC.

The rearrangement links TRBV29-1 to TRBJ2-2, with 12 bases identical to TRBD2. This CDR3 has 18 residues. The J segment lost 2 bases and the V segment lost 7 bases, leaving 14 bases of the junction unmatched. Germline V gives CDR1 SQVTM, CDR2 ANQGSEA. DNA for the CDR3: TGCAGCGCCGTAATACCACTAGCGGGAGGCCTTAACACCGGGGAGCTGTTTTTT. Its protein is CSAVIPLAGGLNTGELFF.

This clonotype was counted at least ten times. The chain is built from TRBV30 and TRBJ1-6; D remains unclear. Trimming left V 7 bases short and J 9 bases short, with 16 bases between. Looked up from germline, CDR1 is GTSNPN and CDR2 is SVGIG (reference sequence). The CDR3 covers 13 residues. The CDR3 region has the DNA TGTGCCTACCAGCGCGAGGGTTTTTCACCCCTCCACTTT. This gives the protein CAYQREGFSPLHF.

Regarding this clonotype: At one boundary the junction diverges from the germline segment, which might be a read error. This chain uses TRBV12-3 or TRBV12-4 with TRBJ1-3; maybe TRBD1 (5 bases). The CDR3 runs 12 residues. The CDR3 is CTSCHGANTIYF. CDR3 nucleotides: TGTACCAGTTGCCACGGGGCGAACACCATATATTTT.

This clonotype has ten or more counts. V is TRBV27 and J is TRBJ2-7, with 8 positions matching TRBD1. Looked up from germline, CDR1 is MNHEY and CDR2 is SMNVEV (reference sequence). V shed 2 bases and J 4 bases; nucleotides not matched to a gene: 7. The CDR3 extends over 15 amino acids. This chain's CDR3 is CASSLTGQGGYEQYF. Here the CDR3 DNA reads TGTGCCAGCAGTTTAACCGGACAGGGTGGATACGAGCAGTACTTC.

This clonotype was seen more than once but under ten times. This chain joins TRBV9 and TRBJ1-6; D remains ambiguous. The CDR3 contains 16 residues. V lost 1 base and J lost 6, with 14 bases in between. Looked up from germline, CDR1 is SGDLS and CDR2 is YYNGEE. The CDR3 DNA is TGTGCCAGCAGCGTATTACCGGACGTCGTTAATTCACCCCTCCACTTT. This translates into CASSVLPDVVNSPLHF.

The chain couples TRBV6-1 to TRBJ1-5; no reliable D call. The CDR3 covers 15 residues. The V and J ends lost 4 bases and 3 bases respectively, with 13 bases between them. Germline V gene sequence: CDR1 MNHNS, CDR2 SASEGT. The CDR3 reads CASSAMDGNNQPQHF. DNA for the CDR3: TGTGCCAGCAGTGCAATGGACGGGAACAATCAGCCCCAGCATTTT.

Only one count was recorded for this clonotype. The chain links TRBV12-3 or TRBV12-4 to TRBJ1-2; no reliable D call. V was pared by 7 bases and J by 2 bases, with 8 bases between. This CDR3 is built from 12 residues. DNA of the CDR3: TGTGCCAGCACCCCGAGAAACTATGGCTACACCTTC. Its protein product is CASTPRNYGYTF.

Note on this clonotype: It may be a read error: a sequence one base away is much more abundant. The rearrangement uses TRBV29-1 and TRBJ1-2; 7 bases agree with TRBD1. The ends lost 7 bases at V and 7 bases at J; junction bases unmatched: 12. The CDR3 contains 13 residues. The germline gives CDR1 SQVTM, CDR2 ANQGSEA. DNA for the CDR3: TGCAGCGCCCAGGGACAGTTAAGCGGTGGCTACACCTTC. Its protein is CSAQGQLSGGYTF.

The chain carries TRBV28 and TRBJ1-1; D is unresolved. Germline CDR1 MDHEN, CDR2 SYDVKM. This CDR3 is 16 amino acids long. The V end was cut by 2 bases, the J end by 0 bases, with 13 bases between. CDR3 DNA sequence: TGTGCCAGCAGTTTACGAGGTAACAGCATGAACACTGAAGCTTTCTTT. This codes for CASSLRGNSMNTEAFF.

On this clonotype: Since a much larger clone is just one base distant, this may be a read error. The chain has TRBV27 and TRBJ2-7, with D maybe TRBD1 (5 bases). This CDR3 is 14 amino acids long. V was trimmed by 1 base and J by 1 base, leaving 8 bases between them. Germline V gives CDR1 MNHEY, CDR2 SMNVEV (reference sequence). CDR3 DNA: TGTGCCAGCAGTTTATGGGGCAGATCCTACGAGCAGTACTTC. Its protein is CASSLWGRSYEQYF.

The table lists this clonotype with a few counts. The V gene is TRBV11-2, the J gene TRBJ2-4; possibly TRBD2 for D (6 bases). With 0 bases removed from V and 0 bases from J, the gap between germline ends came to 18 bases. Germline-derived CDR1 and CDR2 are SGHAT and FQNNGV. There are 19 residues in the CDR3. The CDR3 nucleotides read TGTGCCAGCAGCTTAGAGGGGGGAATAGTCAATCTAGCCAAAAACATTCAGTACTTC. It translates to CASSLEGGIVNLAKNIQYF.

This clonotype was recorded at least ten times. This chain connects TRBV11-2 to TRBJ2-3; a weak D match, TRBD1 (6 bases). Trimming took 4 bases from V and 4 from J, leaving 15 bases between them. Germline V CDR1 and CDR2: SGHAT, FQNNGV. The CDR3 totals 15 residues. The DNA for the CDR3 is TGTGCCAGCAGCTCCCAGGGGCATAGATCAGATACGCAGTATTTT. This gives the protein CASSSQGHRSDTQYF.

This clonotype has ten or more counts. J is TRBJ1-6 and V is TRBV29-1, with TRBD1 identical over 7 bases. The CDR3 is 13 amino acids. The J segment lost 7 bases and the V segment lost 6 bases, leaving 6 bases of the junction unmatched. Germline V gives CDR1 SQVTM, CDR2 ANQGSEA. CDR3 amino acids: CSVTTGKNSPLHF. DNA of the CDR3: TGCAGCGTAACGACAGGGAAAAATTCACCCCTCCACTTT.

This clonotype was seen only a few times. The chain is built from TRBV28 and TRBJ2-7; TRBD1 agrees at 8 bases. V lost 8 bases to trimming and J lost 5 bases; unmatched junction nucleotides: 8. CDR3 length: 13 residues. Germline CDR1 is MDHEN and CDR2 is SYDVKM. The CDR3 bases are TGTGCCAGCGGTCCAGGGGGCATCAACGAGCAGTACTTC. This codes for CASGPGGINEQYF.

CDR3 bases: TGTGCCAGCAGCTTACTCGCAGCAAGCTCTGGAAACACCATATATTTT. Its translation: CASSLLAASSGNTIYF. The V and J genes are TRBV11-1 and TRBJ1-3; D call uncertain. Germline CDR1 and CDR2: SGHAT and FQDESV (reference sequence). Trimming shortened V by 2 bases and J by 0 bases, and 11 bases separated the two germline ends. This CDR3 spans 16 amino acids.

This clonotype has a count of ten or more. The rearrangement joins TRBV28 to TRBJ1-5; TRBD1 matches at 7 bases. The CDR3 spans 16 residues. The ends lost 5 bases at V and 2 bases at J; junction bases unmatched: 9. Germline V gene data show CDR1 as MDHEN and CDR2 as SYDVKM. In DNA, the CDR3 is TGTGCCAGCAGTCCCGAGACAGGGCCAGGCAATCAGCCCCAGCATTTT. This translates into CASSPETGPGNQPQHF. Based on the CDR3 plus reference TRBV28 and TRBJ1-5, the full variable domain is DVKVTQSSRYLVKRTGEKVFLECVQDMDHENMFWYRQDPGLGLRLIYFSYDVKMKEKGDIPEGYSVSREKKERFSLILESASTNQTSMYLCASSPETGPGNQPQHFGDGTRLSIL.

V and J are TRBV15 and TRBJ2-5, with TRBD2 identical over 10 bases. The V segment lost 0 bases and the J segment 5 bases; nucleotides outside the gene matches: 6. Germline assignment: CDR1 LNHNV and CDR2 YYDKDF (reference sequence). This CDR3 has 16 residues. The CDR3 sequence is CATSRDPLAGVETQYF. For the CDR3, the DNA is TGTGCCACCAGCAGAGATCCTCTAGCGGGGGTTGAGACCCAGTACTTC. The entire variable domain, with the rest obtained from reference TRBV15 and TRBJ2-5, is as follows: DAMVIQNPRYQVTQFGKPVTLSCSQTLNHNVMYWYQQKSSQAPKLLFHYYDKDFNNEADTPDNFQSRRPNTSFCFLDIRSPGLGDTAMYLCATSRDPLAGVETQYFGPGTRLLVL.

The rearrangement joins TRBV19 to TRBJ2-7, with TRBD1 matching over 8 bases. The CDR3 runs 15 residues. The V segment lost 1 base and the J segment 5 bases; nucleotides outside the gene matches: 7. Germline loops: CDR1 LNHDA, CDR2 SQIVND (reference sequence). CDR3 residues: CASSIAGGASDEQYF. The CDR3 coding sequence is TGTGCCAGTAGTATAGCAGGGGGCGCTTCGGACGAGCAGTACTTC.

This clonotype occurred many times. The rearrangement links TRBV15 to TRBJ1-5; maybe TRBD1 (6 bases). Germline V gene sequence: CDR1 LNHNV, CDR2 YYDKDF (reference sequence). The V and J ends lost 4 bases and 6 bases respectively, with 19 bases between them. The CDR3 extends over 16 amino acids. The CDR3 here is CATSTGEGGRGQPQHF. Written as DNA, the CDR3 is TGTGCCACCAGCACTGGCGAGGGGGGACGTGGTCAGCCCCAGCATTTT.

This clonotype was observed at least ten times. The genes are TRBV6-5 and TRBJ2-7, with D perhaps matching TRBD1 (5 bases). Germline lookup yields CDR1 MNHEY and CDR2 SVGAGI. This CDR3 is 15 amino acids long. V shed 0 bases and J shed 8 bases, with 17 bases lying between them. The CDR3 region has the DNA TGTGCCAGCAGTTACTCCCCGACCATGAGACAGCAGCAGTACTTC. Translated, it gives CASSYSPTMRQQQYF.

In its sample, this clonotype was seen many times. This chain's CDR3 is CASSIAVNSRGETQYF. Written as DNA, the CDR3 is TGTGCCAGTAGTATTGCAGTCAACTCCAGGGGTGAGACCCAGTACTTC. V and J are TRBV19 and TRBJ2-5; possible D gene TRBD1, 6 bases. The CDR3 extends over 16 amino acids. CDR1 and CDR2 (germline): LNHDA, SQIVND (reference sequence). The ends were cut back, 3 bases at V and 5 bases at J, with 19 bases in the middle.

Many counts were recorded for this clonotype. This chain joins TRBV28 and TRBJ2-7; TRBD1 or TRBD2 may be the D gene (5 bases each). Germline CDR1 MDHEN, CDR2 SYDVKM. This CDR3 has 15 amino acids. V gave up 2 bases and J gave up 3 bases, with 14 bases separating them. The DNA of the CDR3 is TGTGCCAGCAGTTTAAGCTCAGGGACCCTCTACGAGCAGTACTTC. This gives the protein CASSLSSGTLYEQYF.

This clonotype occurred a few times. V usage is TRBV18 and J usage is TRBJ2-7; 7 bases agree with TRBD1. The V gene end was trimmed by 2 bases and the J gene end by 7 bases; junction bases not matched to a gene: 5. The V gene's germline CDR1 is KGHSH and CDR2 LQKENI. The CDR3 extends over 13 amino acids. The CDR3 sequence is CASSPGQAREQYF. In DNA, the CDR3 is TGTGCCAGCTCACCAGGACAGGCGCGAGAGCAGTACTTC.

This clonotype was detected once. The V call is TRBV6-1, the J call TRBJ1-1; D call uncertain. The CDR3 covers 13 residues. Germline V gene data show CDR1 as MNHNS and CDR2 as SASEGT. V was trimmed by 11 bases and J by 0 bases, leaving 13 bases between them. This CDR3 is CAASGGMNTEAFF. The CDR3 nucleotides read TGTGCCGCTTCGGGAGGGATGAACACTGAAGCTTTCTTT.